Below, one T cell receptor (beta chain) is given with its context. This clone was picked up a small number of times. Its binding antigen is unknown. The record has no base qualities; no much larger clone is one base away. The label giving this sample's time point can be read as: baseline before first vaccination. Vaccinee samples came from UK trials COV001 and COV002, including a single-blind randomized controlled phase 2/3 trial of AZD1222 (ChAdOx1 nCoV-19) in healthy adults. Trial participant PBMC samples were collected at day 0 and day 28 after the second dose for TCRbeta chain sequencing. The CDR3 regions of human TCRbeta chains were analyzed by immunosequencing. From the authors' description of their analysis: TCRs in the repertoires were compared against a reference library of SARS-CoV-2-specific TCRs that had been generated with the MIRA antigen-specificity platform. Breadth was defined as the fraction of unique TCRs that were SARS-CoV-2-associated, and depth was defined as the fraction of total T cells that were SARS-CoV-2-associated. Each spike-specific TCR was assigned to its reactive spike region and to a CD4 or CD8 class using the MIRA data. Log10-transformed breadth and depth values were compared by one-way ANOVA with Sidak's multiple comparisons tests. TCRdb retrieved this table from immuneACCESS and kept in-frame rearrangements only. Not all clones are present; in checked studies, unresolved V genes account for under half, and no reason is known for the remainder. The DNA was the basis for D and trimming; V, J and clone size are from that table. The sample profile shows 100,000 or so clones; roughly 82% of them were found once. The ten largest make up around 5.1% of the sample.

This sample was included in a study of T cell responses to AZD1222 COVID-19 vaccine (dated by TCRdb to the early 2020s). With respect to the entire study: AZD1222 recipients given second doses at about 4 weeks or at about 12 weeks were pooled, since spike-specific TCR depth and breadth were not found to differ between the two schedules. Enrollment into the trials was organized by age into subgroups of 18-55, 56-69 and 70-plus years, and those subgroups contained approximately 150, 30 and 60 TCR-sequenced participants, respectively. TCR sequencing was performed for roughly 250 trial participants, of whom about 200 were given two doses of AZD1222 and around 25 were given two doses of MenACWY control vaccine.

The CDR3 spans 17 residues, from the cysteine through the phenylalanine. This entry keeps only the CDR3 DNA: 51 bases, framed from base 1. As encoded in the germline V gene (reference sequence), CDR1 is SEHNR while CDR2 is FQNEAQ. Trimming takes 5 bases off V and 6 bases off J; junction bases not matched to a gene: 12. Broader findings and caveats from the paper: Participants were mostly white British, with more females than males. The authors suggested clonal diversity may have been underestimated. The vaccine-associated CD4 TCRs covered the entire spike protein, and the dominant responses fell in regions 160-218 and 743-854. Conclusions about previously exposed vaccinees are limited, since just five or six AZD1222 recipients were seropositive for SARS-CoV-2 at baseline. Reportedly, close to half of the unique spike-specific TCRs recognized epitopes lying outside the regions that are mutated in the B.1.351 and B.1.1.7 variants. Because no day 14 peak-response samples were available, the repertoires could be characterized only after the peak T cell response. A significant rise in spike-specific TCR breadth and depth was observed after two AZD1222 doses relative to day 0 and relative to MenACWY recipients. The 56-69-year group was small, and its depth increase did not reach significance, likely because of low power.

This receptor was obtained from an adult in good health. Sequencing was performed on peripheral blood, taken on day 0 of AZD1222 vaccination. The V and J genes are TRBV7-9 and TRBJ2-5, and TRBD2 matches 13 of the central bases. The CDR3 amino acid sequence is: CASSPGLAGVSIKTQYF. The sequenced DNA: TGTGCCAGCAGCCCCGGACTAGCGGGGGTCTCAATAAAGACCCAGTACTTC.